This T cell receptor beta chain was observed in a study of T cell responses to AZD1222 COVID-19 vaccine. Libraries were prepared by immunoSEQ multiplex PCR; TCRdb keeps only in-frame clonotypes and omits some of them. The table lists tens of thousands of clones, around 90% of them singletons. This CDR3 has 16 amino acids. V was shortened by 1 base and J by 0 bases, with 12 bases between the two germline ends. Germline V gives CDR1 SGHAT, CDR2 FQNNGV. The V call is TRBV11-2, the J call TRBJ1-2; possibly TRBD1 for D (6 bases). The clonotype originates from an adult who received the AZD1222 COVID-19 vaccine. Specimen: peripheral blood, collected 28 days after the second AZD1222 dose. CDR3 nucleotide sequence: TGTGCCAGCAGCTTAGTAGTGGCAGGGGCTAACTATGGCTACACCTTC. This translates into CASSLVVAGANYGYTF.